This T cell receptor beta chain was observed in a study of shared clonotypes between healthy human individuals (TCRdb year 2020). For the study in its entirety: The cohort included a few men and a couple of women between 18 and 49 years of age. For each donor, three plates each were used for CD4 naive and CD4 memory, two plates were used for CD8 naive, and one plate was used for CD8 memory. Leukapheresis yielded between about 0.9 and 9 billion PBMCs per donor. To increase sequencing depth and limit assay-specific biases, TCR repertoire library preparation and sequencing were carried out by different laboratories using diverse techniques. The study deeply sequenced blood TCR repertoires of five healthy adults to estimate repertoire size and the extent of clonotype sharing between individuals.

Compared with germline, V lacks 2 bases and J lacks 7 bases; bases without a gene match: 7. Via the germline V gene (reference sequence), CDR1 is SEHNR and CDR2 FQNEAQ. From cysteine to phenylalanine, the CDR3 is 15 amino acids long. Only the CDR3 portion is preserved as DNA: 45 bases, with reading frame beginning at the first base. Healthy HIV-negative adults with no recently reported acute infections or vaccinations were included as donors. All donors were Caucasian adults living in Nashville, Tennessee, USA. CD4+ T cells were enriched by magnetic negative selection; naive cells were then positively selected on CD45RA, and the negative fraction formed the memory subset. After blood collection by leukapheresis, PBMCs were isolated using Ficoll-Histopaque density gradient centrifugation and then cryopreserved in the vapor phase of liquid nitrogen. Analytical flow cytometry was used to check the purity and quantity of every magnetically sorted T cell population. From each sorted fraction, genomic DNA was isolated and quantified by UV absorbance on a Nanodrop 2000c.

Using the deep immunoSEQ assay, TCR CDR3 regions were amplified from genomic DNA by multiplex PCR. For each cell subset, the extracted genomic DNA was distributed evenly across all wells of several immunoSEQ 96-well plates, and each plate served as one replicate. For sorted subsets, approximately 210 ng of genomic DNA, equivalent to around 31,000 T cell genomes, went into each replicate PCR. Purified libraries were quantified with a Qubit 3.0 fluorometer, sized on a Bioanalyzer 2100, and re-quantified with the KAPA Library Quantification kit. Every immunoSEQ 96-well plate was sequenced on a dedicated single-read 150-cycle Illumina NextSeq 550 flow cell. In the paper's pipeline: Because the immunoSEQ output held only junctional sequences and lacked quality scores, the filtering could not match the filtering applied to full-length reads. To assign V/J genes and CDR3, sequences were annotated using PyIR, a Python wrapper for IgBLAST v1.9, with IMGT germline references. Any read was removed if the V/J assignment was weak (E-value above 1e-6), the CDR3 was missing, or the read contained stop codons, out-of-frame junctions, or ambiguous translated residues. V3J clonotypes were defined as sequences sharing an identical inferred V gene, J gene, and CDR3 amino acid sequence. To compute the percentage overlap between repertoires, the number of shared unique clonotypes was divided by the size of the smaller repertoire. Richness of each repertoire was evaluated using RTK rarefaction, the Chao1 estimator, and Recon v2.1 estimates of unobserved clonotypes. Generation probabilities for all TCRbeta clonotypes obtained by the gDNA method from a few donors were computed using OLGA. In TCRdb, the immuneACCESS table is reduced to in-frame sequences with V and J assigned. These tables do not hold every clone; where another copy was compared, an unresolved V gene accounts for under half, and the others remain unexplained. V and J calls and clone size are given by that table; D and trimming were obtained from the DNA. For this sample there are over 1.4 million clones; 95% to 97% appear just once. The leading ten clones occupy more than 0.9% of the sample.

Study-wide findings and limitations: Clonotypes shared by all four sorted-subset donors showed higher generation probabilities than non-shared clonotypes. About 5% of naive CD4, around 3.5% of naive CD8, 2.3% of memory CD4, and 0.4% of memory CD8 clonotypes were shared across several donors. Only blood was sampled, and tissue TCR repertoires likely differ from those in blood. Rarefaction of sorted-subset datasets indicated incomplete sequencing despite the large sequencing depth. The small number of donors limited the genetic and exposure-history diversity represented. Pairwise subsampling indicated that sequencing depth was expected to affect the degree of clonotype sharing among donors. Larger estimated clonotype richness was generally found for naive subsets than for memory subsets.

Regarding this clone: Its specific antigen is unknown. Within one base of it there is no much larger clone, and no base qualities were kept.

This receptor chain uses TRBV7-9 and TRBJ2-2; 7 central bases correspond to TRBD1. Sample: naive CD4+ T cells sorted from blood. The cell subset or site label, read with the paper, signifies: CD45RA+ positively selected. This clonotype was obtained from a man aged 30 to 45 in good health. The CDR3 in this case is CASSLIQGVGGELFF. At the DNA level, the sequence is TGTGCCAGCAGCTTAATCCAGGGGGTAGGCGGGGAGCTGTTTTTT.